This T cell receptor (beta chain) emerged from a study of cytomegalovirus exposure and HLA in healthy donors. Looked up from germline, CDR1 is SGHRS and CDR2 is YFSETQ. This CDR3 is built from 16 residues. The J segment lost 5 bases and the V segment lost 3 bases, leaving 5 bases of the junction unmatched. The repertoire was sequenced with immunoSEQ multiplex PCR; TCRdb's copy has only in-frame clones and lacks some. The sample records about 160,000 clones, 91% being singletons. Study-level points and caveats: Rarity marked most TCR sequences, yet some public TCRs occurred in many donors.

Remarks on this clone: Its antigen is not known.

The sample consisted of PBMCs. The clonotype originates from a woman under 30 in good health and CMV-seropositive. The rearrangement uses TRBV5-1 and TRBJ2-5, with 15 bases that match TRBD2. Written as DNA, the CDR3 is TGCGCCAGCAGCTCGGGACTAGCGGGGGGTGCGGAGACCCAGTACTTC. It translates to CASSSGLAGGAETQYF.